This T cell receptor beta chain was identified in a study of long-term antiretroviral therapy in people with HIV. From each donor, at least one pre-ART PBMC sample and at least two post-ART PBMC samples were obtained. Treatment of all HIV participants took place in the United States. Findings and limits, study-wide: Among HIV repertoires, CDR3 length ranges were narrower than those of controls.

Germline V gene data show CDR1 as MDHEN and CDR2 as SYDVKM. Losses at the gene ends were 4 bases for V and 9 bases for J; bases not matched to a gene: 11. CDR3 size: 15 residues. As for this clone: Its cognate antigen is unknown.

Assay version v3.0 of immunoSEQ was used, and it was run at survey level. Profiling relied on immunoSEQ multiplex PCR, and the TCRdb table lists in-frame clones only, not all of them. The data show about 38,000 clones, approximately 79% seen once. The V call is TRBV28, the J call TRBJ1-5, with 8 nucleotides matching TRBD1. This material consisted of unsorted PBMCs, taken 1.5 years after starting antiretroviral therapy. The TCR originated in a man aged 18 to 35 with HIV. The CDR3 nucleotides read TGTGCCAGCAGTTCGGGACAGGCGTATATAGGGCCCCAGCATTTT. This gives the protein CASSSGQAYIGPQHF.